The following is a T cell receptor beta chain sequence with its context. Its antigen is not identified. Repertoires were generated with immunoSEQ multiplex PCR, while TCRdb's copy carries only in-frame clones and drops some. The repertoire holds roughly 250,000 clones, with around 87% as singletons. This specimen belongs to a study of cytomegalovirus exposure and HLA in healthy donors. About the study: In a later analysis, it was reported that the roughly 130 validation repertoires had been produced on the same platform as the 700 or so repertoires belonging to the first cohort.

Findings and limits, study-wide: Among TCR beta chains, those listed as cytomegalovirus-associated numbered roughly 150. Among TCR sequences, most were rare, though some public TCRs appeared in many donors.

The length of the CDR3 is 15 residues. The ends were cut back, 0 bases at V and 3 bases at J, with 12 bases in the middle. Germline CDR1 reads MRHNA; CDR2 reads SNTAGT. The sample consisted of PBMCs. This receptor was identified in a woman in her twenties or thirties in good health and CMV-seropositive. V gene TRBV6-4 combines with J gene TRBJ2-7; maybe TRBD2 (6 bases). CDR3 region: CASSDSGGTVYEQYF. The CDR3 coding sequence is TGTGCCAGCAGTGACTCCGGGGGAACGGTCTACGAGCAGTACTTC.